Each of the 21 T cell receptor beta chains below was sequenced from the same sample in a study of blood T cell repertoires in COVID-19 (TCRdb year 2020). Library prep was done by the immunoSEQ multiplex PCR assay. TCRdb obtained this table from immuneACCESS and retained in-frame rearrangements with V and J assigned. These tables miss some clones; where compared with another copy, unresolved V genes account for less than half of the shortfall, and the remainder is unexplained. Recorded for this sample are roughly 250,000 clones; around 85% of them occurred a single time. Roughly 3.5% of the sample is in the top ten clones. Sequencing was performed on PBMCs or T cells enriched from blood (not recorded which). Receptors were obtained from a woman in her 40s with acute COVID-19.

The chain recombines TRBV11-2 with TRBJ2-7; TRBD2 matches 12 bases. CDR3 length equals 16 residues. Germline assignment: CDR1 SGHAT and CDR2 FQNNGV. V lost 5 bases to trimming and J lost 7 bases; unmatched junction nucleotides: 12. CDR3 DNA sequence: TGTGCCAGCAGCCGACTGCTAGCGGGAGGGTCGGGTGAGCAGTACTTC. Amino acids: CASSRLLAGGSGEQYF.

This chain uses TRBV25-1 with TRBJ1-5; D possibly corresponds to TRBD1 (6 bases). Germline V gene lookup returns CDR1 MGHDK and CDR2 SYGVNS. V lost 6 bases and J 2 bases, leaving 8 bases between the germline ends. There are 13 residues in the CDR3. CDR3 coding DNA: TGTGCCAGCAGCAGGGGTGGCAATCAGCCCCAGCATTTT. This sequence encodes CASSRGGNQPQHF.

DNA of the CDR3: TGTGCCACCAGCAGCAGGGTCACTGGGGGGTACCAAGAGACCCAGTACTTC. Amino acid sequence: CATSSRVTGGYQETQYF. J is TRBJ2-5 and V is TRBV15; tentative D call: TRBD2 (6 bases). V was trimmed by 3 bases and J by 0 bases, leaving 17 bases between them. The CDR3 loop spans 17 amino acids. CDR1 and CDR2 from the germline V gene are LNHNV and YYDKDF (reference sequence).

This clone has just one count. J is TRBJ2-5 and V is TRBV7-2; TRBD2 matches at 10 bases. Germline-derived CDR1 and CDR2 are SGHTA and FQGNSA. The V gene end was trimmed by 1 base and the J gene end by 7 bases; junction bases not matched to a gene: 9. The CDR3 totals 16 residues. The CDR3 nucleotides read TGTGCCAGCAGCTTAGACCTAGCGGGAGCGGGGGGGACCCAGTACTTC. Its protein is CASSLDLAGAGGTQYF.

The count of this clone is one. The V call is TRBV14, the J call TRBJ1-1, with D unresolved. The CDR3 is 13 residues long. The V end was cut by 3 bases, the J end by 7 bases, with 12 bases between. Looked up from germline, CDR1 is SGHDN and CDR2 is FVKESK. Here the CDR3 reads CASSHLWASEAFF. CDR3 bases: TGTGCCAGCAGCCATTTATGGGCAAGTGAAGCTTTCTTT.

V usage is TRBV27 and J usage is TRBJ2-7; 9 nucleotides agree with TRBD1. This CDR3 spans 14 amino acids. Trimming cost V 3 bases and J 2 bases; bases outside gene matches: 2. Germline CDR1 reads MNHEY; CDR2 reads SMNVEV (reference sequence). As DNA, the CDR3 is TGTGCCAGCAGTTTTGGACAGGGGACCTACGAGCAGTACTTC. Translation: CASSFGQGTYEQYF.

This chain links TRBV7-9 with TRBJ2-1; TRBD2 matches 9 bases. Germline CDR1 SEHNR, CDR2 FQNEAQ (reference sequence). The V and J ends lost 3 bases and 10 bases, in that order; junction bases with no gene match: 10. The CDR3 runs to 15 residues. CDR3 DNA: TGTGCCAGCAGCTTCGCCGGGACTAGCTTAGGGGAGCAGTTCTTC. Translation gives CASSFAGTSLGEQFF. Variable domain in full (rest from reference TRBV7-9 and TRBJ2-1): DTGVSQNPRHKITKRGQNVTFRCDPISEHNRLYWYRQTLGQGPEFLTYFQNEAQLEKSRLLSDRFSAERPKGSFSTLEIQRTEQGDSAMYLCASSFAGTSLGEQFFGPGTRLTVL.

This sequence joins TRBV2 and TRBJ1-1; the D gene is possibly TRBD1 (6 bases). The CDR3 extends over 14 amino acids. The V gene lost 8 bases and the J gene lost 8 bases, with 21 bases spanning the gap. Germline lookup yields CDR1 SNHLY and CDR2 FYNNEI. The CDR3 nucleotides read TGTGCCAGCCATACCCCTACAGGGTTCGCCGAAGCTTTCTTT. Translating it yields CASHTPTGFAEAFF.

The chain couples TRBV18 to TRBJ2-1; D gene uncertain. The V end lost 8 bases, the J end lost 8 bases, and 10 bases lay between the germline ends. The length of the CDR3 is 11 residues. Germline values: CDR1 KGHSH, CDR2 LQKENI. The CDR3 DNA reads as TGTGCCAGCGAAATAGCCGATGAGCAGTTCTTC. Translated, it gives CASEIADEQFF.

The chain couples TRBV5-1 to TRBJ2-2; no clear D gene. Trimming took off 0 bases at V and 2 bases at J, with 5 bases between the two ends. Germline V gene lookup returns CDR1 SGHRS and CDR2 YFSETQ. The CDR3 spans 14 residues. This CDR3 is CASSLGHNTGELFF. The CDR3 coding sequence is TGCGCCAGCAGCTTGGGGCACAACACCGGGGAGCTGTTTTTT.

This chain connects TRBV15 to TRBJ2-1; 10 positions agree with TRBD1. With 1 base clipped from V and 7 bases from J, the junction kept 7 bases outside the gene matches. The germline V gene encodes CDR1 LNHNV and CDR2 YYDKDF (reference sequence). CDR3 length: 16 amino acids. The CDR3 DNA is TGTGCCACCAGCAGAGGGGGACAGGGGCATCTAAATGAGCAGTTCTTC. This encodes CATSRGGQGHLNEQFF. Full variable domain (rest looked up from reference TRBV15 and TRBJ2-1): DAMVIQNPRYQVTQFGKPVTLSCSQTLNHNVMYWYQQKSSQAPKLLFHYYDKDFNNEADTPDNFQSRRPNTSFCFLDIRSPGLGDTAMYLCATSRGGQGHLNEQFFGPGTRLTVL.

The rearrangement links TRBV10-3 to TRBJ1-1; 7 nucleotides agree with TRBD1. The CDR3 spans 13 residues. Trimming took 10 bases from V and 2 from J; bases not matched to a gene: 7. Per germline, CDR1 ENHRY and CDR2 SYGVKD. The CDR3 region has the DNA TGTGCCAGCCACGGGACAGATAACACTGAAGCTTTCTTT. It translates to CASHGTDNTEAFF.

This chain's CDR3 is CASSDQTGTGNTIYF. The CDR3 DNA is TGTGCCAGCAGCGACCAGACAGGGACTGGAAACACCATATATTTT. The rearrangement joins TRBV9 to TRBJ1-3, with TRBD1 matching over 7 bases. The CDR3 runs 15 residues. V lost 3 bases to trimming and J lost 2 bases; unmatched junction nucleotides: 5. Germline loops: CDR1 SGDLS, CDR2 YYNGEE.

This chain uses TRBV9 with TRBJ2-5; 7 bases line up with TRBD1. The trim removed 4 bases at V and 5 bases at J, leaving 5 bases unmatched. Germline V CDR1 and CDR2: SGDLS, YYNGEE. This CDR3 region has 13 residues. The CDR3 loop reads CASSPHRGETQYF. Here the CDR3 DNA reads TGTGCCAGCAGCCCCCACAGGGGTGAGACCCAGTACTTC. Combining the CDR3 with reference TRBV9 and TRBJ2-5 gives the whole variable domain DSGVTQTPKHLITATGQRVTLRCSPRSGDLSVYWYQQSLDQGLQFLIQYYNGEERAKGNILERFSAQQFPDLHSELNLSSLELGDSALYFCASSPHRGETQYFGPGTRLLVL.

V is TRBV19 and J is TRBJ2-7; 7 bases match TRBD1. The CDR3 runs to 14 residues. CDR1 and CDR2 (germline): LNHDA, SQIVND (reference sequence). V lost 3 bases and J lost 6; bases outside the gene matches: 8. In nucleotides, the CDR3 is TGTGCCAGTAGTATCGGACAGGAAGCGGCCGAGCAGTACTTC. Residues: CASSIGQEAAEQYF.

The CDR3 DNA is TGTGCCACCAGCAGAGGGGGACTAGCGGGAGGCGTACAGCAGTTCTTC. It yields the protein CATSRGGLAGGVQQFF. The V call is TRBV15, the J call TRBJ2-1, with TRBD2 matching 15 bases. From germline, CDR1 is LNHNV and CDR2 YYDKDF (reference sequence). Trimming removed 1 base from V and 11 bases from J; junction bases left unmatched: 6. The CDR3 runs 16 residues.

The chain carries TRBV30 and TRBJ1-2; D unclear. The CDR3 runs 12 residues. CDR1 is GTSNPN, CDR2 SVGIG, per germline (reference sequence). Deletions cut 1 base from V and 4 bases from J, with 7 bases between. The CDR3 region has the DNA TGTGCCTGGAGTGCTTTATCCTATGGCTACACCTTC. Protein product: CAWSALSYGYTF. Based on the CDR3 plus reference TRBV30 and TRBJ1-2, the full variable domain is SQTIHQWPATLVQPVGSPLSLECTVEGTSNPNLYWYRQAAGRGLQLLFYSVGIGQISSEVPQNLSASRPQDRQFILSSKKLLLSDSGFYLCAWSALSYGYTFGSGTRLTVV.

The chain employs TRBV19 and TRBJ2-5; 8 bases align to TRBD2. The CDR3 runs to 14 residues. J lost 5 bases, V lost 7 bases, and 9 bases had no gene match. Germline V gene sequence: CDR1 LNHDA, CDR2 SQIVND (reference sequence). The CDR3 loop reads CASMAGGRWETQYF. The CDR3 region has the DNA TGTGCCAGTATGGCAGGCGGGAGGTGGGAGACCCAGTACTTC.

The chain joins TRBV4-1 to TRBJ2-3, with 15 bases aligning to TRBD2. V shed 2 bases, J shed 2 bases, and the junction held 8 bases outside the gene matches. The CDR3 loop spans 19 amino acids. Germline V gene lookup returns CDR1 MGHRA and CDR2 YSYEKL. CDR3 sequence: CASSQKGLAGGWDTDTQYF. CDR3 bases: TGCGCCAGCAGCCAAAAGGGACTAGCGGGAGGTTGGGACACAGATACGCAGTATTTT.

This rearrangement joins TRBV7-9 to TRBJ2-1; 7 bases fit TRBD1. V shed 1 base, J shed 12 bases, and the junction held 6 bases outside the gene matches. CDR1 is SEHNR and CDR2 is FQNEAQ in the germline V gene (reference sequence). The CDR3 is 13 residues long. The CDR3 DNA reads TGTGCCAGCAGCTTAGGACAGGGAATGGGGCAGTTCTTC. Protein: CASSLGQGMGQFF.

CDR3 DNA: TGCGCCAGCAGCCGCGAGGGCGGAAGCACAGATACGCAGTATTTT. This gives the protein CASSREGGSTDTQYF. The chain couples TRBV5-1 to TRBJ2-3, with D perhaps matching TRBD2 (5 bases). The germline gives CDR1 SGHRS, CDR2 YFSETQ. The CDR3 sequence is 15 residues long. Trimming removed 4 bases at V and 0 bases at J, with 12 bases between.